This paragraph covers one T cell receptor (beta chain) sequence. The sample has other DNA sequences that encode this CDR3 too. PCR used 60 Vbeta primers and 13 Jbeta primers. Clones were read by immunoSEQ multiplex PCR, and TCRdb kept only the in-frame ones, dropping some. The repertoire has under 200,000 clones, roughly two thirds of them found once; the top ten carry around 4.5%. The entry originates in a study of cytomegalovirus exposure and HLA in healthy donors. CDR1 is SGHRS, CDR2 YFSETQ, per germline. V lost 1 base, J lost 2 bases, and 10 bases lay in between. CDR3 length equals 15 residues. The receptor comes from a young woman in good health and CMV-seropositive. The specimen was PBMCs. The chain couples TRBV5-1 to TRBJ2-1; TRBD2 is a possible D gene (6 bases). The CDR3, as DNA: TGCGCCAGCAGCTTGATGGCGGGGACCTACAATGAGCAGTTCTTC. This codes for CASSLMAGTYNEQFF.